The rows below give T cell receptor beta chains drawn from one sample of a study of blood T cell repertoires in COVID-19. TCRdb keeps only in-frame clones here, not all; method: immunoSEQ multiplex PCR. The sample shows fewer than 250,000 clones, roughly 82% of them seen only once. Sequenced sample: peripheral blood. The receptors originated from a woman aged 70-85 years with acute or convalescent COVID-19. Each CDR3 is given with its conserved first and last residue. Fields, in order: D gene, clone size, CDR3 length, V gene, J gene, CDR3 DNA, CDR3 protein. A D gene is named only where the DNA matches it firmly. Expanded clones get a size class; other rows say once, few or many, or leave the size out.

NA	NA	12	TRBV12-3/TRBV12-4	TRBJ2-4	TGTGCCAGCAGTGTTCAGAAAAACATTCAGTACTTC	CASSVQKNIQYF
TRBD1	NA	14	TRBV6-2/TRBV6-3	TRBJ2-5	TGTGCCAGCAGTTTCTCAGGGGGCCAAGAGACCCAGTACTTC	CASSFSGGQETQYF
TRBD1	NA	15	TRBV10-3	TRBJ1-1	TGTGCCATCAGTAAAAATGACAGGGCCGGGACTGAAGCTTTCTTT	CAISKNDRAGTEAFF
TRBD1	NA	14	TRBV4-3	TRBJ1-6	TGCGCCAGCAGCCGGGACAGGGGGGGTTCACCCCTCCACTTT	CASSRDRGGSPLHF
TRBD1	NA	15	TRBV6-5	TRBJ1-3	TGTGCCAGCAGTCACGGGACAGGGGGGAGAAACACCATATATTTT	CASSHGTGGRNTIYF
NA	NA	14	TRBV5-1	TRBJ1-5	TGCGCCAGCAGCTTAGGGGAGGAAAATCAGCCCCAGCATTTT	CASSLGEENQPQHF
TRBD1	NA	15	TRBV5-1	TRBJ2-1	TGCGCCAGCAGCTTGCCCTTGGACAGGGGCGATGAGCAGTTCTTC	CASSLPLDRGDEQFF
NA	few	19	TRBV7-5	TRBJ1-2	TGTGCCAGAAGCTTAACAAGCCGGGACAGGGGGTTTTCTTACTATGGCTACACCTTC	CARSLTSRDRGFSYYGYTF
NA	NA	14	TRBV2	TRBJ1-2	TGTGCCACAACCCTGGGAGGACTTGCGCGGGGCTACACCTTC	CATTLGGLARGYTF
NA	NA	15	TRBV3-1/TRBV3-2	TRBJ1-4	TGTGCCAGCAGCCCCCGACAGAAAAAACTCGAAAAACTGTTTTTT	CASSPRQKKLEKLFF
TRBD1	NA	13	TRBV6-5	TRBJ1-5	TGTGCCAGTAACGGACAGGGCAATCAGCCCCAGCATTTT	CASNGQGNQPQHF
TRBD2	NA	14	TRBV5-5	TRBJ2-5	TGTGCCAGCAGCGCGGGGGGGCTGGAAGAGACCCAGTACTTC	CASSAGGLEETQYF
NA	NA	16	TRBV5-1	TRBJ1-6	TGCGCCAGCAGCTTTAAGGGCTCGGGGGATAATTCACCCCTCCACTTT	CASSFKGSGDNSPLHF
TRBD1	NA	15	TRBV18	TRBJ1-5	TGTGCCAGCTCATCGGGACAGCTCTTCAATCAGCCCCAGCATTTT	CASSSGQLFNQPQHF
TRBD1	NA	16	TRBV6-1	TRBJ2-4	TGTGCCAGCAGTGAAGCGCGACCTGGACAGGGGTACATTCAGTACTTC	CASSEARPGQGYIQYF
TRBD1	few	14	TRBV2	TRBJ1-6	TGTGCCAGCAGTGAGAGACAGGGGGATTCACCCCTCCACTTT	CASSERQGDSPLHF
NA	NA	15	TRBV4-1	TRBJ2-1	TGCGCCACTGCACGTGAGGGTTCCTCCTACAATGAGCAGTTCTTC	CATAREGSSYNEQFF
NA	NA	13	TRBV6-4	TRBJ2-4	TGTGCCAGCAGTGTTACAGGGGAGGACATTCAGTACTTC	CASSVTGEDIQYF
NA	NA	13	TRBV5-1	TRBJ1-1	TGCGCCAGCAGCGCACAGGATAACACTGAAGCTTTCTTT	CASSAQDNTEAFF
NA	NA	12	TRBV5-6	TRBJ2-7	TGTGCCAGCAGCTTAGGGGAGGTTAAGCAGTACTTC	CASSLGEVKQYF
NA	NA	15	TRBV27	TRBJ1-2	TGTGCCAGCGCTTTGTCGGGAGGGGGGGTAAATGGCTACACCTTC	CASALSGGGVNGYTF
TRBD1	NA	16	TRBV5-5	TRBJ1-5	TGTGCCAGCAGCCTGCCAGCGACAGGGAATCATCAGCCCCAGCATTTT	CASSLPATGNHQPQHF
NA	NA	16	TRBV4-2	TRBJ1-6	TGTGCCAGCAGCCAAGTAGCAGGGCGTGATGGTTCACCCCTCCACTTT	CASSQVAGRDGSPLHF
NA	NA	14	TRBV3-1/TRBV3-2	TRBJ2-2	TGTGCCAGCAGACGAAGAGAGAACACCGGGGAGCTGTTTTTT	CASRRRENTGELFF
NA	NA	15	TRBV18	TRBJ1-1	TGTGCCAGCTCAAAAGCTGAGGCTTTGAACACTGAAGCTTTCTTT	CASSKAEALNTEAFF
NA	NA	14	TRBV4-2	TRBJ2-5	TGTGCCAGCAGCCTCGGACAGAAACAAGAGACCCAGTACTTC	CASSLGQKQETQYF
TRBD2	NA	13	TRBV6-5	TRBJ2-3	TGTGCCAGCACGAGCGGGGGGGCAGATACGCAGTATTTT	CASTSGGADTQYF
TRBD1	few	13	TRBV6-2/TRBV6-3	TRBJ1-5	TGTGCCAGCAGTTTGACAGGGAATCAGCCCCAGCATTTT	CASSLTGNQPQHF
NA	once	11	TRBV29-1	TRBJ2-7	TGCAGCCGTGGACAGTACTACGAGCAGTACTTC	CSRGQYYEQYF
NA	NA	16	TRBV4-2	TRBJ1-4	TGTGCCAGCAGCCAGGCGCGGGGGGCAACTAATGAAAAACTGTTTTTT	CASSQARGATNEKLFF
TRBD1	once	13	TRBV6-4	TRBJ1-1	TGTGCCAGCAGTTCGGACAGGGGGACTGAAGCTTTCTTT	CASSSDRGTEAFF
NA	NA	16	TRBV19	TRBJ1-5	TGTGCCAGTAGGATCCCGGGACACTTTAGCAATCAGCCCCAGCATTTT	CASRIPGHFSNQPQHF
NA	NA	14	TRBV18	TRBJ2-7	TGTGCCAGCTCACCAGAGAGTAAGAGCTACGAGCAGTACTTC	CASSPESKSYEQYF
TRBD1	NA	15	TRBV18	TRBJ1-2	TGTGCCAGCTCACCACGACAGGGGGCAAGCTATGGCTACACCTTC	CASSPRQGASYGYTF
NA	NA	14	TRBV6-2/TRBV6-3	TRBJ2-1	TGTGCCAGCAGTTACTCGACATTTTATAATGAGCAGTTCTTC	CASSYSTFYNEQFF
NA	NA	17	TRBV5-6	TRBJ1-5	TGTGCCAGCAGCTCCATCCGGGGGAGGATTAGCAATCAGCCCCAGCATTTT	CASSSIRGRISNQPQHF
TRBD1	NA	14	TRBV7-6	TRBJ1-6	TGTGCCAGCAGCCCGAGGACAGGGGGCTCACCCCTCCACTTT	CASSPRTGGSPLHF
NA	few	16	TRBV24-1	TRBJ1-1	TGTGCCACCAGAGACAGCGGGAGGGGTGGGAACACTGAAGCTTTCTTT	CATRDSGRGGNTEAFF